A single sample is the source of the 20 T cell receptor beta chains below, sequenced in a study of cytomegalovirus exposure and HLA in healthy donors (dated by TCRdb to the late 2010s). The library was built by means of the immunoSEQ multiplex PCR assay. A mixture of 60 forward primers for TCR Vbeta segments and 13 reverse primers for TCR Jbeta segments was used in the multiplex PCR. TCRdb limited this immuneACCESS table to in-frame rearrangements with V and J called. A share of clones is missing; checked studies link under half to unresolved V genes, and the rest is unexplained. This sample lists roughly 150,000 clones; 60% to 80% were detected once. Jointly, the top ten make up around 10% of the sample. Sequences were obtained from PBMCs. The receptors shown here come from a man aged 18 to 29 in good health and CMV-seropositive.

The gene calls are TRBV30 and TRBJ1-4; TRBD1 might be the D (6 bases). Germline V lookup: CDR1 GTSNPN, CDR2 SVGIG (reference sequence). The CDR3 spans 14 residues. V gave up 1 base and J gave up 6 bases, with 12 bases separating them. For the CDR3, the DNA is TGTGCCTGGAGTGGTGGGACAACGTATGAAAAACTGTTTTTT. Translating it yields CAWSGGTTYEKLFF.

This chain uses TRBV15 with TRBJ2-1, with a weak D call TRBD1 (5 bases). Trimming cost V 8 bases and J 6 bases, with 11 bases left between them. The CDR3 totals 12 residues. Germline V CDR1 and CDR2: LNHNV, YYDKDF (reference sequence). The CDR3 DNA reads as TGTGCCACCGGGGCTAGTTCCAATGAGCAGTTCTTC. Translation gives CATGASSNEQFF.

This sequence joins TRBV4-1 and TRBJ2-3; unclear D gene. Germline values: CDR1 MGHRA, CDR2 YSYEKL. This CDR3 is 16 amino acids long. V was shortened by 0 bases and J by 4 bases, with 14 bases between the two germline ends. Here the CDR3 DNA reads TGCGCCAGCAGCCAAGAGACCAACGCCGCGGCAGATACGCAGTATTTT. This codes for CASSQETNAAADTQYF.

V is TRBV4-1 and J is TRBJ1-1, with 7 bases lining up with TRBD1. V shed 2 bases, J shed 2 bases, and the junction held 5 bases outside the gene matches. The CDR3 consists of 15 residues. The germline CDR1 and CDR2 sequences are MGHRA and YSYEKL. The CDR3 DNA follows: TGCGCCAGCAGCCAACGGGGACAGCCTAACACTGAAGCTTTCTTT. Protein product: CASSQRGQPNTEAFF.

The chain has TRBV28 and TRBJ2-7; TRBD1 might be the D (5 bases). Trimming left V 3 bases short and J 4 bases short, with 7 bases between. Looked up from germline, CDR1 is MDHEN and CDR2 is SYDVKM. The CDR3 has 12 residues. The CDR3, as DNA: TGTGCCAGCAGTTTGGACATTTACGAGCAGTACTTC. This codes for CASSLDIYEQYF.

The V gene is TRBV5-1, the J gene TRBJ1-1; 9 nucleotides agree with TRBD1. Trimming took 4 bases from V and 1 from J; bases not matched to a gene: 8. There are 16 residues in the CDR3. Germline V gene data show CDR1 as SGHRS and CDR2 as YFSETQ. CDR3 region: CASSRTGTGRNTEAFF. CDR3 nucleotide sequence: TGCGCCAGCAGCAGGACCGGGACAGGGAGGAACACTGAAGCTTTCTTT.

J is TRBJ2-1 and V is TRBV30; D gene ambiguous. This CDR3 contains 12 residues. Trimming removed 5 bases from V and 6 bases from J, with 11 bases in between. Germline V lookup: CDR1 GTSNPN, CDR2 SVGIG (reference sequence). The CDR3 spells CAWDGYSNEQFF. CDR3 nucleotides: TGTGCCTGGGATGGTTATAGCAATGAGCAGTTCTTC.

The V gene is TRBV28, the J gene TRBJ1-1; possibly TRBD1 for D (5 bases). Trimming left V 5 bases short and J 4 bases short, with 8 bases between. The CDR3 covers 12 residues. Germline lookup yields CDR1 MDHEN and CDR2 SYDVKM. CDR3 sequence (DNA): TGTGCCAGCAGTACAGGTATCACTGAAGCTTTCTTT. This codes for CASSTGITEAFF.

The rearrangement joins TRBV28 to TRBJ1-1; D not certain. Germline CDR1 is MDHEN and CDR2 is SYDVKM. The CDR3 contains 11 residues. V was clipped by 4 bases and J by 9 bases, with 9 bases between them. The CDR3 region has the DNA TGTGCCAGCAGTTCCACAGAAAAAGCTTTCTTT. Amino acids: CASSSTEKAFF.

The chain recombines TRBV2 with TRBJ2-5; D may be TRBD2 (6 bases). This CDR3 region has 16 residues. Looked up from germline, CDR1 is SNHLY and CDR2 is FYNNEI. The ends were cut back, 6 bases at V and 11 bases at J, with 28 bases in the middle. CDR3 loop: CASRKSSGSRGEKQYF. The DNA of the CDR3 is TGTGCCAGCAGGAAATCGTCAGGGTCTCGCGGGGAAAAGCAGTACTTC.

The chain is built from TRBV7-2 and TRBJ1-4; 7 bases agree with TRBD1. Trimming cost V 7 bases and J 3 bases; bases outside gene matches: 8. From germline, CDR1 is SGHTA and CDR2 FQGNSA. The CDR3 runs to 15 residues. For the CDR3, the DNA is TGTGCCAGCAACGAGAGGGGGCAGGCTAATGAAAAACTGTTTTTT. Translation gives CASNERGQANEKLFF.

Written as DNA, the CDR3 is TGTGCCAGCAATCGAGACAGAGCCTACGAGCAGTACTTC. Protein: CASNRDRAYEQYF. The gene calls are TRBV2 and TRBJ2-7; a weak D match, TRBD1 (5 bases). V was cut by 7 bases and J by 2 bases, with 12 bases left in between. The CDR3 contains 13 residues. Germline V lookup: CDR1 SNHLY, CDR2 FYNNEI.

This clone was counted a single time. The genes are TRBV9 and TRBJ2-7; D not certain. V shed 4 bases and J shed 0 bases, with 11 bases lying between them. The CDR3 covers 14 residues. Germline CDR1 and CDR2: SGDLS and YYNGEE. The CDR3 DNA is TGTGCCAGCAGCCCGCTCGGTAGCTCCTACGAGCAGTACTTC. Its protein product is CASSPLGSSYEQYF.

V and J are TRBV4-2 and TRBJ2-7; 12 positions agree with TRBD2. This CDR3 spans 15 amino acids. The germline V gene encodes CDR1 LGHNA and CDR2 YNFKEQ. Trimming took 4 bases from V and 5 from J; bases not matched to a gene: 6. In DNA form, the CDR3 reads TGTGCCAGCAGCCGTCGACTAGCGGGAGAAAACGAGCAGTACTTC. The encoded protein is CASSRRLAGENEQYF.

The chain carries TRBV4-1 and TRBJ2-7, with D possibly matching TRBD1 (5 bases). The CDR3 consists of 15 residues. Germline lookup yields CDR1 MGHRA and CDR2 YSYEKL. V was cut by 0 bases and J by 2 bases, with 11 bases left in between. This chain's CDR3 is CASSQERTWAYEQYF. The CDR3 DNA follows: TGCGCCAGCAGCCAAGAGCGGACATGGGCCTACGAGCAGTACTTC.

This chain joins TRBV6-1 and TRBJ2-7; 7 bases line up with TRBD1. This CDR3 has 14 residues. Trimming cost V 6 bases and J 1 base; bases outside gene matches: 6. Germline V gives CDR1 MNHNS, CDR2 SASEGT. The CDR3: CASSKTGQSYEQYF. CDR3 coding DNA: TGTGCCAGCAGCAAGACAGGGCAGTCCTACGAGCAGTACTTC.

The CDR3 bases are TGTGCCAGCAGCTCGCCGGAAAACATTCAGTACTTC. Amino acids: CASSSPENIQYF. The gene calls are TRBV7-2 and TRBJ2-4; unclear D gene. With 4 bases removed from V and 5 bases from J, the gap between germline ends came to 6 bases. The CDR3 sequence is 12 residues long. Germline V gene lookup returns CDR1 SGHTA and CDR2 FQGNSA. Together with reference TRBV7-2 and TRBJ2-4, the CDR3 gives the full variable domain: GAGVSQSPSNKVTEKGKDVELRCDPISGHTALYWYRQSLGQGLEFLIYFQGNSAPDKSGLPSDRFSAERTGGSVSTLTIQRTQQEDSAVYLCASSSPENIQYFGAGTRLSVL.

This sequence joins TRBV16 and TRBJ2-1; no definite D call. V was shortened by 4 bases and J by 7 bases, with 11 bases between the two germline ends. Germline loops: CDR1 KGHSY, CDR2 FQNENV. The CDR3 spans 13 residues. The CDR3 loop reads CASSPIGENEQFF. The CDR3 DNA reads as TGTGCCAGCAGCCCAATCGGTGAGAATGAGCAGTTCTTC.

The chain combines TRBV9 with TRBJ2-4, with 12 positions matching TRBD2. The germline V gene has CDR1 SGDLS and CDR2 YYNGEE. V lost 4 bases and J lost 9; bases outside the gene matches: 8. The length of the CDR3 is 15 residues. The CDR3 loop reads CASSSAGGLAGIQYF. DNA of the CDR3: TGTGCCAGCAGCTCAGCTGGGGGACTAGCGGGCATTCAGTACTTC.

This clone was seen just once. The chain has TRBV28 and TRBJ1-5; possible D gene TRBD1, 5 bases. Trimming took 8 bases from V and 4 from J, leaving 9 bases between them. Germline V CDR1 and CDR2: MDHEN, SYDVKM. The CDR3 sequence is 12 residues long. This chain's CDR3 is CASGGLNQPQHF. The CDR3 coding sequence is TGTGCCAGCGGGGGGTTGAATCAGCCCCAGCATTTT.